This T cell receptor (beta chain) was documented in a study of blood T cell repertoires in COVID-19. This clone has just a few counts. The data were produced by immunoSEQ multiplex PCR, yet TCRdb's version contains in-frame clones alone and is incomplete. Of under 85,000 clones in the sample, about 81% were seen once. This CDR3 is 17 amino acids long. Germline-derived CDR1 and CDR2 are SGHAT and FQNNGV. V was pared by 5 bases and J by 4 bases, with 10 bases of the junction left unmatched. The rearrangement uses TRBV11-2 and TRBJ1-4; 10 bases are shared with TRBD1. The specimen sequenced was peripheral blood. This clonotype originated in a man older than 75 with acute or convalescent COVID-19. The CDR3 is CASSPGGQGGFNEKLFF. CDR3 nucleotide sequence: TGTGCCAGCAGCCCCGGCGGACAGGGGGGGTTTAATGAAAAACTGTTTTTT. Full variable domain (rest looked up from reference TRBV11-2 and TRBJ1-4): EAGVAQSPRYKIIEKRQSVAFWCNPISGHATLYWYQQILGQGPKLLIQFQNNGVVDDSQLPKDRFSAERLKGVDSTLKIQPAKLEDSAVYLCASSPGGQGGFNEKLFFGSGTQLSVL.